The source of this T cell receptor beta chain is a study of tissue T cells after allogeneic stem cell transplantation. Time point given: mouse harvest day 7 after allogeneic transplant. Tail vein injection delivered 10^7 T-cell-depleted bone marrow cells and 10^6 splenic CD5+ T cells. The data were produced by immunoSEQ multiplex PCR, yet TCRdb's version contains in-frame clones alone and is incomplete. The data contain around 6,300 clones, roughly 45% of them singletons. This clone turned up a few times. The gene symbols are mouse symbols. Sequenced input: skin. The TCR comes from a female BALB/c mouse given C57BL/6 T cells with graft-versus-host disease after an allogeneic hematopoietic cell transplant.

The sequenced part of the CDR3 DNA is TGTGCCAGCAGGTTGGGGGGTCAAAACACCTTGTAC. It specifies CASRLGGQNTLY. From start to end, the CDR3 is CASRLGGQNTLYF. This chain connects TRBV26 to TRBJ2-4, with D tentatively TRBD2 (6 bases). Read data end 1 residue before the CDR3 end; the end is taken from the germline J gene. Looked up from germline, CDR1 is KGHPV and CDR2 is FQNQEV (reference sequence). Trimming left V 6 bases short and J 1 base short, with 8 bases between. The CDR3 is 13 residues long.